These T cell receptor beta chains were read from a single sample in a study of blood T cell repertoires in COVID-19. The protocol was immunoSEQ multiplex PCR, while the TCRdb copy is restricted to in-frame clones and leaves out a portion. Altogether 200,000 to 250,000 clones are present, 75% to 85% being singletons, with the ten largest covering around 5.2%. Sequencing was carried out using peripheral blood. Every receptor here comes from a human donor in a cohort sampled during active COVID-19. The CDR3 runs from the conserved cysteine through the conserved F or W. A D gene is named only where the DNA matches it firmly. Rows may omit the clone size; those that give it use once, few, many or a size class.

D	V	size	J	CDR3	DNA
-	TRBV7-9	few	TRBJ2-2	CASSQAYASITGELFF	TGTGCCAGCAGCCAAGCGTACGCTTCGATCACCGGGGAGCTGTTTTTT
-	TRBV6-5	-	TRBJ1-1	CASRAPWSEAFF	TGTGCCAGCAGAGCTCCTTGGAGTGAAGCTTTCTTT
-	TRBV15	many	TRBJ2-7	CATSIGGDSHEQYF	TGTGCCACCAGCATAGGGGGTGACAGCCACGAGCAGTACTTC
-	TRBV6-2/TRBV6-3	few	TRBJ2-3	CASSYRADTDTQYF	TGTGCCAGCAGTTACAGAGCGGACACAGATACGCAGTATTTT
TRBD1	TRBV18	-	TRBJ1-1	CASSSNRGMNTEAFF	TGTGCCAGCTCATCAAACAGGGGTATGAACACTGAAGCTTTCTTT
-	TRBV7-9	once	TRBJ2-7	CASSRQVSYEQYF	TGTGCCAGCAGCAGACAGGTCAGCTACGAGCAGTACTTC
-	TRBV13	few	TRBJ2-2	CASSLYSPGELFF	TGTGCCAGCAGCTTATATTCCCCCGGGGAGCTGTTTTTT
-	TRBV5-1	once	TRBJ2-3	CASSFGLAVSTDTQYF	TGCGCCAGCAGCTTCGGCTTAGCGGTCTCCACAGATACGCAGTATTTT
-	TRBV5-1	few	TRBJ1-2	CASSLGSGVYGYTF	TGCGCCAGCAGCTTGGGTTCAGGGGTCTATGGCTACACCTTC
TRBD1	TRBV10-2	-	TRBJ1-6	CASSDPLGTGVQSYNSPLHF	TGCGCCAGCAGTGATCCCTTGGGGACAGGGGTTCAATCCTATAATTCACCCCTCCACTTT
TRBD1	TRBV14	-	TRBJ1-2	CASSRRGGQGAYGYTF	TGTGCCAGCAGCCGCCGGGGTGGACAGGGGGCGTACGGCTACACCTTC
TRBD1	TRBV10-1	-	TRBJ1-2	CASSESGTAGYTF	TGCGCCAGCAGTGAGTCCGGGACAGCGGGCTACACCTTC
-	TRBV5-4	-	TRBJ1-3	CASSLRSSTGNTIYF	TGTGCCAGCAGCTTGCGGTCTTCTACTGGAAACACCATATATTTT
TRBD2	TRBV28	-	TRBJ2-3	CASSSGTSGRVGDTQYF	TGTGCCAGCAGCTCCGGGACTAGCGGGAGGGTGGGAGATACGCAGTATTTT
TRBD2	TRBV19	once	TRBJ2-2	CASSGPTSGGGTGELFF	TGTGCCAGTAGTGGTCCCACTAGCGGAGGCGGGACCGGGGAGCTGTTTTTT
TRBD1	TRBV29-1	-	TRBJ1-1	CSVTTSTGVNTEAFF	TGCAGCGTTACCACCTCAACAGGGGTGAACACTGAAGCTTTCTTT
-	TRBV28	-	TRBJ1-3	CASSFLLRGSGNTIYF	TGTGCCAGCAGTTTCCTATTAAGGGGCTCTGGAAACACCATATATTTT
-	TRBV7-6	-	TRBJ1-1	CASSPAENTEAFF	TGTGCCAGCAGCCCCGCAGAGAACACTGAAGCTTTCTTT
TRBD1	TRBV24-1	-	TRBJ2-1	CATSDSRGRKIYNEQFF	TGTGCCACCAGTGATTCAAGGGGGCGAAAAATCTACAATGAGCAGTTCTTC
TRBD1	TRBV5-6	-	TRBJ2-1	CASSWTGVGYNEQFF	TGTGCCAGCAGCTGGACAGGGGTTGGGTACAATGAGCAGTTCTTC
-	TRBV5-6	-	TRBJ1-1	CASSPDGGDWEAFF	TGTGCCAGCAGCCCGGACGGGGGAGATTGGGAAGCTTTCTTT
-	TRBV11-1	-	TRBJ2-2	CASSLSGGATGELFF	TGTGCCAGCAGCTTAAGTGGGGGCGCCACCGGGGAGCTGTTTTTT
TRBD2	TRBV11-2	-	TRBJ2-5	CASSIGTITETQYF	TGTGCCAGCAGCATAGGGACTATTACCGAGACCCAGTACTTC
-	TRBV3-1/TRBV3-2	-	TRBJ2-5	CASRPGAAPGAQYF	TGTGCCAGCAGACCCGGGGCCGCACCGGGGGCCCAGTACTTC
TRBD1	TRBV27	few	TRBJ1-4	CASSSRTGRLFF	TGTGCCAGCAGTTCTCGGACAGGGAGGCTGTTTTTT
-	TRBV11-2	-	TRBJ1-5	CASSLDRGRDQPQHF	TGTGCCAGCAGCTTAGATAGGGGCAGGGATCAGCCCCAGCATTTT
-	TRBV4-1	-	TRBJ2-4	CASSQEGPTKNIQYF	TGCGCCAGCAGCCAGGAGGGGCCAACTAAAAACATTCAGTACTTC
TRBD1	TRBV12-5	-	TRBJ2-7	CASSFRQGGKYEQYF	TGTGCTAGTAGCTTTAGACAGGGGGGAAAGTACGAGCAGTACTTC
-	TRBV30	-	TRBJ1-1	CAWNLAGARGAFF	TGTGCCTGGAACCTTGCGGGGGCTCGAGGAGCTTTCTTT
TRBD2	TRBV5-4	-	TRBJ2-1	CASSLADSGTSGGNEQFF	TGTGCCAGCAGCTTGGCGGACTCCGGGACTAGCGGGGGGAATGAGCAGTTCTTC
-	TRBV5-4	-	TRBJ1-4	CASSLASNEKLFF	TGTGCCAGCAGCTTGGCCAGTAATGAAAAACTGTTTTTT
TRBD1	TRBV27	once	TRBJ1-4	CASSLAGTGWGKLFF	TGTGCCAGCAGTTTAGCCGGGACAGGTTGGGGGAAACTGTTTTTT